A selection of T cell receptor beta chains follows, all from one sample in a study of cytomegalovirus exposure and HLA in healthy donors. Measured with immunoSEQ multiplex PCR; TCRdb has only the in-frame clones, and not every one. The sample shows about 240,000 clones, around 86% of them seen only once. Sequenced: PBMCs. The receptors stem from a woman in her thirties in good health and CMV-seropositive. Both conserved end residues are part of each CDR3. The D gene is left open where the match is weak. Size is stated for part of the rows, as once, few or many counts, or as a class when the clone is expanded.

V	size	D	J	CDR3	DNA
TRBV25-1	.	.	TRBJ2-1	CASSGQGVEQFF	TGTGCCAGCAGTGGGCAGGGCGTTGAGCAGTTCTTC
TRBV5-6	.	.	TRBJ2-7	CASSLPQADEQYF	TGTGCCAGCAGCTTGCCTCAGGCAGACGAGCAGTACTTC
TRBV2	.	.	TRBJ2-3	CASSEWSRTAGMSDTQYF	TGTGCCAGCAGTGAATGGTCTCGGACAGCGGGAATGTCAGATACGCAGTATTTT
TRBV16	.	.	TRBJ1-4	CASSPFGGNEKLFF	TGTGCCAGCAGCCCGTTCGGGGGGAATGAAAAACTGTTTTTT
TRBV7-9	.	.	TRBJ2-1	CASSLTSGAEQFF	TGTGCCAGCAGCCTTACAAGCGGAGCAGAGCAGTTCTTC
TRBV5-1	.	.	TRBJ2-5	CASTTGQETQYF	TGCGCCAGCACCACAGGGCAGGAGACCCAGTACTTC
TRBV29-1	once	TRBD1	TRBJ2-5	CSVDDRQGFGETQYF	TGCAGCGTCGATGACCGACAGGGGTTCGGAGAGACCCAGTACTTC
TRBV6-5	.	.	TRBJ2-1	CASSHRTNEQFF	TGTGCCAGCAGTCACAGAACCAATGAGCAGTTCTTC
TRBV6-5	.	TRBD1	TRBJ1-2	CASSLDREYGYTF	TGTGCCAGCAGTTTGGACAGGGAGTATGGCTACACCTTC
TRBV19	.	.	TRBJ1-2	CASSTGGGGYTF	TGTGCCAGTAGTACTGGAGGAGGTGGCTACACCTTC
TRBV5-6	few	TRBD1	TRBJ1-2	CASSWTGEGYTF	TGTGCCAGCAGCTGGACAGGGGAAGGCTACACCTTC
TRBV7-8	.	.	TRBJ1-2	CASSLLILGQGGGRGGYTF	TGTGCCAGCAGCTTATTAATCCTGGGCCAGGGTGGGGGCCGGGGTGGCTACACCTTC
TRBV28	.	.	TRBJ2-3	CASSFNGGGFSDTQYF	TGTGCCAGCAGTTTTAACGGGGGTGGGTTTTCAGATACGCAGTATTTT
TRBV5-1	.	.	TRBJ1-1	CASSLVGGPNTEAFF	TGCGCCAGCAGCTTGGTCGGGGGGCCGAACACTGAAGCTTTCTTT
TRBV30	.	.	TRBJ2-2	CAWSVLRTGELFF	TGTGCCTGGAGTGTTCTTCGCACCGGGGAGCTGTTTTTT
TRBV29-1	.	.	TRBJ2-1	CSVEARGWDEQFF	TGCAGCGTTGAGGCCAGGGGTTGGGATGAGCAGTTCTTC
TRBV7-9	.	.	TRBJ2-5	CASSSIAAQETQYF	TGTGCCAGCAGCTCTATAGCGGCTCAAGAGACCCAGTACTTC
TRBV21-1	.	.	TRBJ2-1	CASSFRRGREQFF	TGTGCCAGCAGCTTCAGGAGGGGACGAGAGCAGTTCTTC
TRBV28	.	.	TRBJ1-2	CATSRPSYGYTF	TGTGCCACCTCCCGTCCGAGCTATGGCTACACCTTC
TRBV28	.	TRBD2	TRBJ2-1	CASSPGLAYGEQFF	TGTGCCAGCAGCCCGGGACTAGCGTATGGTGAGCAGTTCTTC
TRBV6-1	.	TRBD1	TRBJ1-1	CASSGYIGTGDTEAFF	TGTGCCAGCAGTGGATACATCGGGACAGGGGACACTGAAGCTTTCTTT
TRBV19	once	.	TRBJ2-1	CASSIESHFTRDNEQFF	TGTGCCAGTAGTATAGAGTCCCACTTCACGAGGGACAATGAGCAGTTCTTC
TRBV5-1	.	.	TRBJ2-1	CASSLGQALNEQFF	TGCGCCAGCAGCTTGGGTCAGGCCTTGAATGAGCAGTTCTTC
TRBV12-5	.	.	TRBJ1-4	CASGLTGNEKLFF	TGTGCTAGTGGTTTAACCGGGAATGAAAAACTGTTTTTT
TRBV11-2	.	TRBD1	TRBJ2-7	CASSLGQGFKAYEQYF	TGTGCCAGCAGCTTAGGACAGGGATTTAAGGCGTACGAGCAGTACTTC
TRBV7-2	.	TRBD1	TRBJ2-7	CASSLVTGGESYEQYF	TGTGCCAGCAGCTTAGTTACAGGGGGCGAGTCCTACGAGCAGTACTTC
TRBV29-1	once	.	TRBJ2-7	CSVDIAGQLTYEQYF	TGCAGCGTTGATATCGCTGGACAGCTAACCTACGAGCAGTACTTC
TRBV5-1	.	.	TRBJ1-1	CASSLSGPRGTEAFF	TGCGCCAGCAGCTTGTCTGGCCCTCGAGGAACTGAAGCTTTCTTT
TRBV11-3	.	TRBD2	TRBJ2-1	CASSWGLAGGDEQFF	TGTGCCAGCAGCTGGGGACTAGCGGGAGGGGATGAGCAGTTCTTC
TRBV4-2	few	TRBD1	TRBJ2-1	CASSRGQGGSEQFF	TGTGCCAGCAGCCGCGGACAGGGGGGATCTGAGCAGTTCTTC
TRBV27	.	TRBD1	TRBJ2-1	CASSFGDSYYNEQFF	TGTGCCAGCAGTTTTGGGGACAGCTACTACAATGAGCAGTTCTTC
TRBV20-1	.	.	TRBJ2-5	CSARYGETQYF	TGCAGTGCTAGATACGGAGAGACCCAGTACTTC
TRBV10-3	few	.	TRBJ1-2	CAISDLAGTHGYTF	TGTGCCATCAGTGATCTGGCAGGTACCCATGGCTACACCTTC
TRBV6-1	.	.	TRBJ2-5	CASRSGSVQETQYF	TGTGCCAGCAGGTCCGGGAGCGTCCAAGAGACCCAGTACTTC
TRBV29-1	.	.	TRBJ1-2	CSVETGNYGYTF	TGCAGCGTTGAAACAGGAAACTATGGCTACACCTTC
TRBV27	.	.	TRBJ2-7	CASSFNPRAYEQYF	TGTGCCAGCAGTTTTAATCCTCGGGCCTACGAGCAGTACTTC
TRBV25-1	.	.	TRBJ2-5	CASSDPGLGGETQYF	TGTGCCAGCAGCGATCCGGGCCTGGGCGGGGAGACCCAGTACTTC
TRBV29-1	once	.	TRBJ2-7	CSVRWGDSYEQYF	TGCAGCGTAAGGTGGGGGGACTCCTACGAGCAGTACTTC
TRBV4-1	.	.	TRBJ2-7	CASSQGGGRYEQYF	TGCGCCAGCAGCCAAGGCGGTGGTCGGTACGAGCAGTACTTC
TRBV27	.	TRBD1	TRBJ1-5	CASGGPGGFQHF	TGTGCCAGCGGGGGACCAGGGGGCTTCCAGCATTTT
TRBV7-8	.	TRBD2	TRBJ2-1	CASRRPGLLLNEQFF	TGTGCCAGCAGACGACCGGGACTACTTCTCAATGAGCAGTTCTTC
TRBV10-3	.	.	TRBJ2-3	CAINGGTVSTDTQYF	TGTGCCATCAACGGGGGAACCGTTAGCACAGATACGCAGTATTTT
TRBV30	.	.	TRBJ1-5	CAWGESQPQHF	TGTGCCTGGGGAGAGAGTCAGCCCCAGCATTTT
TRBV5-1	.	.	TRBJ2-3	CASSPGEGADTQYF	TGCGCCAGCAGCCCCGGGGAGGGGGCAGATACGCAGTATTTT
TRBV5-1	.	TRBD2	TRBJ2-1	CASSKTSGDPYNEQFF	TGCGCCAGCAGCAAAACTAGCGGGGATCCATACAATGAGCAGTTCTTC
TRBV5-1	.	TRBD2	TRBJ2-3	CASSPFPSGNTDTQYF	TGCGCCAGCAGCCCCTTTCCTAGCGGGAACACAGATACGCAGTATTTT
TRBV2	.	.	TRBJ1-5	CASRSGGWQPQHF	TGTGCCAGCAGGTCGGGGGGGTGGCAGCCCCAGCATTTT
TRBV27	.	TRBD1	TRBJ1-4	CASSSGQFEKLFF	TGTGCCAGCAGTTCGGGACAGTTTGAAAAACTGTTTTTT
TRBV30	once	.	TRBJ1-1	CAWSVLGIENTEAFF	TGTGCCTGGAGTGTTCTAGGCATAGAGAACACTGAAGCTTTCTTT
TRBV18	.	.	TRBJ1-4	CASSQNSGSATNEKLFF	TGTGCCAGCTCACAAAATTCCGGGAGCGCAACTAATGAAAAACTGTTTTTT
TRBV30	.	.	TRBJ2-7	CAWRMGGSYEQYF	TGTGCCTGGAGGATGGGGGGTAGCTACGAGCAGTACTTC
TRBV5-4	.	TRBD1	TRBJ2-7	CASREGQGQYEQYF	TGTGCCAGCAGGGAAGGACAGGGACAGTACGAGCAGTACTTC